Listed below are T cell receptor beta chains from one sample, sequenced in a study of CD4+ T cells in melanoma. Using immunoSEQ multiplex PCR, the repertoire was profiled, and TCRdb retains in-frame clones only, with some absent. The sample lists fewer than 150,000 clones, roughly 91% occurring once. These receptors all stem from a human donor with melanoma. The CDR3 runs from the conserved cysteine through the conserved F or W. Fields, in order: clone size, D gene, V gene, J gene, CDR3 DNA, CDR3 protein. A D gene is named only where the DNA matches it firmly. The size entry is marked missing in some rows and otherwise reads once, few, many or a size class.

size: once
D: -
V: TRBV18
J: TRBJ2-5
DNA: TGTGCCAGCTTACCGGGGGTTAAAGAGACCCAGTACTTC
CDR3: CASLPGVKETQYF

size: -
D: -
V: TRBV29-1
J: TRBJ1-1
DNA: TGCAGCGGATCCCTAGGCGACACTGAAGCTTTCTTT
CDR3: CSGSLGDTEAFF

size: -
D: -
V: TRBV6-6
J: TRBJ2-1
DNA: TGTGCCAGCAGTTACGACGCTAGCAGTGAGCAGTTCTTC
CDR3: CASSYDASSEQFF

size: -
D: TRBD1
V: TRBV7-8
J: TRBJ1-6
DNA: TGTGCCAGCAGCTTAAATCTGGGACAGGGGATCAATTCACCCCTCCACTTT
CDR3: CASSLNLGQGINSPLHF

size: -
D: TRBD2
V: TRBV4-2
J: TRBJ2-3
DNA: TGTGCCAGCAGCCAAATAAGCGGGGGCACAGATACGCAGTATTTT
CDR3: CASSQISGGTDTQYF

size: -
D: -
V: TRBV30
J: TRBJ1-5
DNA: TGTGCCTGGAGCGCCGGATTCAATCAGCCCCAGCATTTT
CDR3: CAWSAGFNQPQHF

size: -
D: -
V: TRBV4-1
J: TRBJ1-1
DNA: TGCGCCAGCAGCCAAGTTGATGGGAGTGCATTGGACACTGAAGCTTTCTTT
CDR3: CASSQVDGSALDTEAFF

size: few
D: TRBD1
V: TRBV7-9
J: TRBJ2-6
DNA: TGTGCCAGCAGCCCCGGGACAGGGATATACGGGGCCAACGTCCTGACTTTC
CDR3: CASSPGTGIYGANVLTF

size: once
D: -
V: TRBV25-1
J: TRBJ2-7
DNA: TGTGCCAGCGGGGGGGCAGGGTCCTACGAGCAGTACTTC
CDR3: CASGGAGSYEQYF

size: -
D: -
V: TRBV6-5
J: TRBJ2-7
DNA: TGTGCCATTAAACCTTTTTACAGTTCGGACGAGCAGTACTTC
CDR3: CAIKPFYSSDEQYF

size: -
D: -
V: TRBV6-4
J: TRBJ1-1
DNA: TGTGCCAGCAGTGTATCTGGGGCGCGGGACACTGAAGCTTTCTTT
CDR3: CASSVSGARDTEAFF

size: -
D: -
V: TRBV5-1
J: TRBJ1-6
DNA: TGCGCCAGCAGCTTGCGATCAGGGAATAATTCACCCCTCCACTTT
CDR3: CASSLRSGNNSPLHF

size: -
D: -
V: TRBV11-2
J: TRBJ1-4
DNA: TGTGCCAGCAGCTTAGGTACAGCAGAAAAATTGTTTTTT
CDR3: CASSLGTAEKLFF

size: once
D: TRBD1
V: TRBV6-5
J: TRBJ1-2
DNA: TGTGCCAGCAGTTACCGGGACAGGGGCTATGGCTACACCTTC
CDR3: CASSYRDRGYGYTF

size: -
D: -
V: TRBV19
J: TRBJ2-5
DNA: TGTGCCAGTAGTCCGGGGCCGGGCTCCCAAGAGACCCAGTACTTC
CDR3: CASSPGPGSQETQYF

size: -
D: -
V: TRBV5-6
J: TRBJ2-5
DNA: TGTGCCAGCAGCTTGAGGTTTGGTGCTAACACCCAAGAGACCCAGTACTTC
CDR3: CASSLRFGANTQETQYF

size: -
D: -
V: TRBV11-1
J: TRBJ2-7
DNA: TGTGCCAGCAGTATTGACCGGGATTCCCGGGAGCAGTACTTC
CDR3: CASSIDRDSREQYF

size: -
D: TRBD2
V: TRBV7-2
J: TRBJ2-3
DNA: TGTGCCAGCAGCTTTAGTTGGACTAGAACAGATACGCAGTATTTT
CDR3: CASSFSWTRTDTQYF

size: -
D: -
V: TRBV5-1
J: TRBJ1-2
DNA: TGCGCCAGCAGCTTCAGGGGTTTGGATGGCTACACCTTC
CDR3: CASSFRGLDGYTF

size: -
D: TRBD1
V: TRBV29-1
J: TRBJ2-4
DNA: TGCAGCGTTGAAGATCAGGGGGCTACTTCCTTC
CDR3: CSVEDQGATSF

size: -
D: -
V: TRBV6-1
J: TRBJ1-2
DNA: TGTGCCAGCAGTGAAGATATACAGGCCCGAGGCTACACCTTC
CDR3: CASSEDIQARGYTF

size: once
D: -
V: TRBV15
J: TRBJ1-1
DNA: TGTGCCACCGGACCATCCCCCGGGGCAGCTTTCTTT
CDR3: CATGPSPGAAFF

size: once
D: -
V: TRBV7-2
J: TRBJ1-6
DNA: TGTGCCAGCAGCTGGCGGGACACCTCGCAACCCCTCCACTTT
CDR3: CASSWRDTSQPLHF

size: -
D: TRBD1
V: TRBV6-5
J: TRBJ2-7
DNA: TGTGCCAGCAGTTACTCCGACAGGGTGGGTACGGAGCAGTACTTC
CDR3: CASSYSDRVGTEQYF

size: once
D: -
V: TRBV6-5
J: TRBJ1-1
DNA: TGTGCCAGCAGTTACTCCGCGGGGGTCGGCACTGAAGCTTTCTTT
CDR3: CASSYSAGVGTEAFF

size: -
D: -
V: TRBV7-6
J: TRBJ2-1
DNA: TGTGCCAGCAGCCCCATTGTAGGCGGGAACTACAATGAGCAGTTCTTC
CDR3: CASSPIVGGNYNEQFF

size: -
D: -
V: TRBV19
J: TRBJ1-4
DNA: TGTGCCAGTAGTGAACTGACCGCCGCTAATGAAAAACTGTTTTTT
CDR3: CASSELTAANEKLFF

size: -
D: -
V: TRBV29-1
J: TRBJ1-5
DNA: TGCAGCGTTGGACAGGGCAATCAGCCCCAGCATTTT
CDR3: CSVGQGNQPQHF

size: -
D: TRBD1
V: TRBV5-1
J: TRBJ2-3
DNA: TGCGCCAGCAGCGAGGGACAGGCAGATACGCAGTATTTT
CDR3: CASSEGQADTQYF

size: -
D: -
V: TRBV7-2
J: TRBJ1-1
DNA: TGTGCCAGCAGCTTAGTGGCACCTGAAGCTTTCTTT
CDR3: CASSLVAPEAFF

size: -
D: -
V: TRBV4-1
J: TRBJ1-4
DNA: TGCGCCAGCAGGGAGACAGCGTTGGCTAATGAAAAACTGTTTTTT
CDR3: CASRETALANEKLFF

size: -
D: -
V: TRBV18
J: TRBJ1-1
DNA: TGTGCCAGCTCACCACTGGGAAGCAACACTGAAGCTTTCTTT
CDR3: CASSPLGSNTEAFF

size: -
D: -
V: TRBV19
J: TRBJ2-2
DNA: TGTGCCAGTAGGCGGGCGACGAACACCGGGGAGCTGTTTTTT
CDR3: CASRRATNTGELFF

size: -
D: TRBD2
V: TRBV6-1
J: TRBJ2-7
DNA: TGTGCCAGCAGTGCTAGCGGGGGGGCTTACGAGCAGTACTTC
CDR3: CASSASGGAYEQYF

size: -
D: TRBD1
V: TRBV5-1
J: TRBJ1-3
DNA: TGCGCCAGCAGCTGGGACAGGGTCCACTCTGGAAACACCATATATTTT
CDR3: CASSWDRVHSGNTIYF

size: -
D: -
V: TRBV19
J: TRBJ1-5
DNA: TGTGCCAGTAGTAGGATGACGGGGGGGAATAGCAATCAGCCCCAGCATTTT
CDR3: CASSRMTGGNSNQPQHF

size: -
D: -
V: TRBV6-5
J: TRBJ2-3
DNA: TGTGCCAGCAGTTCCATAGGACCGGCAGATACGCAGTATTTT
CDR3: CASSSIGPADTQYF

size: -
D: -
V: TRBV2
J: TRBJ2-1
DNA: TGTGCCAGCCAGGGTGGGGTGAACAATGAGCAGTTCTTC
CDR3: CASQGGVNNEQFF

size: -
D: TRBD1
V: TRBV7-2
J: TRBJ1-1
DNA: TGTGCCAGCAGCTTAGAGACAGGGAGGAACACTGAAGCTTTCTTT
CDR3: CASSLETGRNTEAFF

size: -
D: -
V: TRBV5-1
J: TRBJ2-5
DNA: TGCGCCAGCAGCCGCGGGACAGCGAAAGAGACCCAGTACTTC
CDR3: CASSRGTAKETQYF

size: -
D: TRBD1
V: TRBV25-1
J: TRBJ1-4
DNA: TGTGCCAGCAGCCAGCAGGGGGGAGGTGAAAAACTGTTTTTT
CDR3: CASSQQGGGEKLFF

size: -
D: -
V: TRBV9
J: TRBJ2-6
DNA: TGTGCCAGCGGGCGACTCTCTGGGGCCAACGTCCTGACTTTC
CDR3: CASGRLSGANVLTF

size: -
D: TRBD1
V: TRBV5-8
J: TRBJ1-6
DNA: TGTGCCAGCAGCACGTGGGACAGCTCAAATTCACCCCTCCACTTT
CDR3: CASSTWDSSNSPLHF

size: -
D: TRBD2
V: TRBV10-3
J: TRBJ2-3
DNA: TGTGCCATCAGAAAACTAGCGGGGGCCCAGGATACGCAGTATTTT
CDR3: CAIRKLAGAQDTQYF

size: -
D: -
V: TRBV19
J: TRBJ1-5
DNA: TGTGCCAGTAGTGCAGTCAATCAGCCCCAGCATTTT
CDR3: CASSAVNQPQHF

size: -
D: -
V: TRBV10-3
J: TRBJ2-3
DNA: TGTGCCATCAGTGAGCCTGGGACCTACAGCACAGATACGCAGTATTTT
CDR3: CAISEPGTYSTDTQYF

size: once
D: -
V: TRBV18
J: TRBJ1-6
DNA: TGTGCCAGCTCCCCCGACAGCTATAATTCACCCCTCCACTTT
CDR3: CASSPDSYNSPLHF

size: -
D: TRBD1
V: TRBV7-8
J: TRBJ1-2
DNA: TGTGCCAGCAGCCTCTTAGGACAGGAAGAACAATCTGGCTACACCTTC
CDR3: CASSLLGQEEQSGYTF

size: -
D: -
V: TRBV6-5
J: TRBJ1-1
DNA: TGTGCCAGCAGGCGATCGAACACTGAAGCTTTCTTT
CDR3: CASRRSNTEAFF

size: -
D: -
V: TRBV7-9
J: TRBJ2-2
DNA: TGTGCCAGCAGCCCTCTTGAACCTGAAGGAGGCGGGGAGCTGTTTTTT
CDR3: CASSPLEPEGGGELFF

size: -
D: -
V: TRBV30
J: TRBJ1-4
DNA: TGTGCCTGGAGCGAAATAAAATTAGAGGAAAAACTGTTTTTT
CDR3: CAWSEIKLEEKLFF

size: -
D: TRBD1
V: TRBV19
J: TRBJ2-7
DNA: TGTGCCAGTTCCCTTTCGACAGGGCACGGCTACGAGCAGTACTTC
CDR3: CASSLSTGHGYEQYF

size: -
D: -
V: TRBV5-1
J: TRBJ2-5
DNA: TGCGCCAGCAGCTTGGCCCGTGACAGATTTCAAGAGACCCAGTACTTC
CDR3: CASSLARDRFQETQYF

size: few
D: -
V: TRBV5-1
J: TRBJ2-1
DNA: TGCGCCAGCAGCCTTGACGGTCTATACAATGAGCAGTTCTTC
CDR3: CASSLDGLYNEQFF

size: -
D: TRBD2
V: TRBV30
J: TRBJ2-7
DNA: TGTGCCTGGAGTTGGGGGGGAAGGGGAACAGCGTACTTC
CDR3: CAWSWGGRGTAYF

size: -
D: TRBD1
V: TRBV4-1
J: TRBJ2-1
DNA: TGCGCCAGCAGGACAGGGGATAGCTCCTACAATGAGCAGTTCTTC
CDR3: CASRTGDSSYNEQFF

size: -
D: -
V: TRBV11-3
J: TRBJ2-3
DNA: TGTGCCAGCAGCCCCCGAACAGGGTTTGGCGCAGATACGCAGTATTTT
CDR3: CASSPRTGFGADTQYF

size: -
D: TRBD2
V: TRBV7-6
J: TRBJ2-3
DNA: TGTGCCAGCAGCTCCCTAGCGGGGTCTAGCACAGATACGCAGTATTTT
CDR3: CASSSLAGSSTDTQYF

size: -
D: TRBD1
V: TRBV5-4
J: TRBJ2-6
DNA: TGTGCCAGCAGCAAACAGGGGGGAGGCTCTGGGGCCAACGTCCTGACTTTC
CDR3: CASSKQGGGSGANVLTF